This T cell receptor beta chain was obtained from a study of metastatic and nonmetastatic thyroid tumors. Study-level information: Malignant and benign thyroid patients had repertoires compared in peripheral blood and tumor or nodule tissue. Study-level findings and limits: Malignant thyroid tumors reportedly had TCR beta diversity that was significantly higher than in benign nodules, in blood and tumor.

There were no patients who had received any treatment before thyroid surgery. About this clone: Its antigen is not identified. The junction departs from germline at one end; a sequencing error may be responsible.

Authors' data handling: Built for papillary thyroid cancer, a distant-metastasis classifier drew on CDR3 differences across clinicopathological groups. TCRdb re-called the PCR reads through MiXCR. TCRdb's processing, not the authors', yielded these V and J calls. The sample carries tens of thousands of clones, around a sixth recorded once. From germline, CDR1 is SNHLY and CDR2 FYNNEI. The CDR3 has 12 amino acids. This sequence was found in a female donor with papillary thyroid cancer or a benign thyroid nodule (not recorded which). Some clones in this sample may be carry-over from other donors' samples. This rearrangement joins TRBV2 to TRBJ2-7; unclear D gene. Sequenced input: blood. In DNA form, the CDR3 reads TGTGCCAGCAGATCTGGCCCCCACGAGCAGTGCTTC. This gives the protein CASRSGPHEQCF.